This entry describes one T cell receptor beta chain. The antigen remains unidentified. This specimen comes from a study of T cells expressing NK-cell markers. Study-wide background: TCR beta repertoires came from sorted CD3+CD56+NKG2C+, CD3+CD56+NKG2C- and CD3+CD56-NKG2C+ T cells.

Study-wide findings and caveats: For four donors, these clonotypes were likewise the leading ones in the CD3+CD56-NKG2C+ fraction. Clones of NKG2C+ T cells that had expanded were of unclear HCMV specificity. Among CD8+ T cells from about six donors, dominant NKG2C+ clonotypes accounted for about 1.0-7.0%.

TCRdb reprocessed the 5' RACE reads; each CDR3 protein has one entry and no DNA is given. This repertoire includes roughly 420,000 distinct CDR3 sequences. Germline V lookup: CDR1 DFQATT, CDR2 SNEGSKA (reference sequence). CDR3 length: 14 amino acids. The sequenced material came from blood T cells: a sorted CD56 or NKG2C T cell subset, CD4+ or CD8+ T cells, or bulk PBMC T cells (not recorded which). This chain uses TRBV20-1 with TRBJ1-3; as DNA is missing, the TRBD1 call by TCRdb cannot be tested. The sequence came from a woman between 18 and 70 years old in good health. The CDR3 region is CSASLRDYGNTIYF.